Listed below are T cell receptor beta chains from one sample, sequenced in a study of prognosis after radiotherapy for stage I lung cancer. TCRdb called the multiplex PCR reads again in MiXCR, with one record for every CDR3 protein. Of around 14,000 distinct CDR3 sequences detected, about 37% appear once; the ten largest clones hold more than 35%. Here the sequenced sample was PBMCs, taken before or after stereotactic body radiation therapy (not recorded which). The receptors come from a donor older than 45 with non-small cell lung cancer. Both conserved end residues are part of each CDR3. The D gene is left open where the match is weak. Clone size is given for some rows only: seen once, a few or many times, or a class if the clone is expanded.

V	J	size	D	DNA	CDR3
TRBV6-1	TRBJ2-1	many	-	TGTGCCAGCAGTGAACAGGGCGGCGGGCGTTCTGCCAATGAGCAGTTCTTC	CASSEQGGGRSANEQFF
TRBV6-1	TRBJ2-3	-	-	TGTGCCAGAAACGACCCGAGGACAGATACGCAGTATTTT	CARNDPRTDTQYF
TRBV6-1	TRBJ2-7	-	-	TGTGCCGGCAGTCAAGTTAGGGTTTACGAGCAGTACTTC	CAGSQVRVYEQYF
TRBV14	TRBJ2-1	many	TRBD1	TGTGCCAGCAGCCAAGGCCCGGGACAGAGCTCCTACAATGAGCAGTTCTTC	CASSQGPGQSSYNEQFF
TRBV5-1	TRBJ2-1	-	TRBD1	TGCGCCAGCAGATCGGGACAGTTAACGTACAATGAGCAGTTGTTC	CASRSGQLTYNEQLF
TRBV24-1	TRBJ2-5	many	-	TGTGCCACCAGTGAGTCCGTAGGGGCCAGACAAGAGACCCAGTACTTC	CATSESVGARQETQYF
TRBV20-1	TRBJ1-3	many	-	TGCAGTGCCGTGGGACGGCTTACTGGAAACACCATATATTTT	CSAVGRLTGNTIYF
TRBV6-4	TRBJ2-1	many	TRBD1	TGTGCCAGCAGTGAAGGACAGGGGGCGAATGAGCAGTTCTTC	CASSEGQGANEQFF
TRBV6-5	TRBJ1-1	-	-	TGTGCCAGCAGTTACGACGCATCGGGCACTGAAGCTTTCTTT	CASSYDASGTEAFF
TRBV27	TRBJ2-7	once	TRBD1	TGTGCCAGCCCAACACAGGGGGCGAACGAGCAGTACTTC	CASPTQGANEQYF
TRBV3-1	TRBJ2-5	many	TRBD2	TGTGCCAGCAGCCTCATAGCGGGAGGGCGAGAGACCCAGTACTTC	CASSLIAGGRETQYF
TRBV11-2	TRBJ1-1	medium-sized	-	TGTGCCAGCAGCTTAAGACAGGTCACTGAAGCTTTCTTT	CASSLRQVTEAFF
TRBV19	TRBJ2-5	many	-	TGTGCCAGTAGTATAGCCGCAGTCGGGAAGGGAGAGACCCAGTACTTC	CASSIAAVGKGETQYF
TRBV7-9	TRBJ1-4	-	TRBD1	TGTGCCAGCAGCTTAGTGGGGACAGATGAAAAACTGTTTTTT	CASSLVGTDEKLFF
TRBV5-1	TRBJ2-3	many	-	TGCGCCAGCAGCAACCGGGACTGGACCGATACGCAGTATTTT	CASSNRDWTDTQYF
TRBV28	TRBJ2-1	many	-	TGTGCCAGCAATAAACACGTTTGGAATGAGCAGTTCTTC	CASNKHVWNEQFF
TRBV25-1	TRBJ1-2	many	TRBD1	TGTGCCAGCAGTACAGGACAGGAGGCCAACTATGGCTACACCTTC	CASSTGQEANYGYTF
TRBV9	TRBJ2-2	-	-	TGTGCCAGCAGCGGTCCCGGGACCCGAGGGGCGAGGCGGTTTTTT	CASSGPGTRGARRFF
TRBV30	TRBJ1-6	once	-	TGTGCCTGGATGGGGAGGGTTTCACCCCTCCACTTT	CAWMGRVSPLHF
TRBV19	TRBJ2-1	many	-	TGTGCCAGTAGTAAAGAGCCAGCGCAGGATGAGCAGTTCTTC	CASSKEPAQDEQFF
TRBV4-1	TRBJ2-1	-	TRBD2	TGCGCCAGCAGCCCCCAAGAGGTTGCGGGAGGTGAGCAGTTCTTC	CASSPQEVAGGEQFF
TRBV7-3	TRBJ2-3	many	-	TGTGCCAGCAGCCTCCAGACAGGCCTCGGAGATACGCAGTATTTT	CASSLQTGLGDTQYF
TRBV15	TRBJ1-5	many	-	TGTGCCACCAGCAGAGGGACGGGCAATCAGCCCCAGCATTTT	CATSRGTGNQPQHF
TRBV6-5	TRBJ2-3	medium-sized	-	TGTGCCAGCAGTTACTCGTGGTACAACACAGATACGCAGTATTTT	CASSYSWYNTDTQYF
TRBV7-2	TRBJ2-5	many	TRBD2	TGTGCCAGTCGGGGGGGTGCGGGCGAGACCCAGTACTTC	CASRGGAGETQYF
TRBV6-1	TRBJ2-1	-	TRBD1	TGTGCCAGTCGGGACAGGGGCTACAATGAGCATTTCTTC	CASRDRGYNEHFF
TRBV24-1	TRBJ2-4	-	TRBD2	TGTGCCACCAGTGGGGGGGGAGGGGCCCAAAACATTCAGTACTTC	CATSGGGGAQNIQYF
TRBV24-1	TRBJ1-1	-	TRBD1	TGTGCCACCTCCGGACAGGGAAGTGAAGCTTTCTTT	CATSGQGSEAFF
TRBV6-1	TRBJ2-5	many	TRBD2	TGTGCCAGCACCTACACAGGACTAGCAAAGACCCAGTACTTC	CASTYTGLAKTQYF
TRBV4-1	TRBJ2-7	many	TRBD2	TGCGCCAGCAGCCAAGATAGCGGGGCAGGGAAATTCTACGAGCAGTACTTC	CASSQDSGAGKFYEQYF
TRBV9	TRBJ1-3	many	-	TGTGCCAGCAGCGTGACCGGGACCCGGGGGGGGCGACACACCATATATTTT	CASSVTGTRGGRHTIYF
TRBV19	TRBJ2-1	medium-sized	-	TGTGCCAGTATGGGGCCGGGAGTTTTAAACAATGAGCAGTTCTTC	CASMGPGVLNNEQFF
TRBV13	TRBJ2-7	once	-	TGTGCCAGCAGCCCCAGACTAGAAGGAGTCTCCTACGAGCAGTACTTC	CASSPRLEGVSYEQYF
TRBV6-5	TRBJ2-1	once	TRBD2	TGTGCCAGCAGTTACTCTGTACTAGCGGTCTACAATGAGCAGTTCTTC	CASSYSVLAVYNEQFF
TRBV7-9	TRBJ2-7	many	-	TGTGCCAGCAGCTTAGTGGACTCAAGTTACTACGAGCAGTACTTC	CASSLVDSSYYEQYF
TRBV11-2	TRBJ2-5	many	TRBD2	TGTGCCAGCAGCCTGCGTAGCGGGGGTGAGACCCAGTACTTC	CASSLRSGGETQYF
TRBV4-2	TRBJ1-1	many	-	TGTGCCAGCAGGTCCCCCCTAGGAGAGAACACTGAAGCTTTCTTT	CASRSPLGENTEAFF
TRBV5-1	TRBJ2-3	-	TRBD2	TGCGCCAGCAGGGTGGGGCGGGAGCGAGATACGCAGTATTTT	CASRVGRERDTQYF
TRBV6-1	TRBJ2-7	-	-	TGTGCCAGCGCGGACAGAACCTACGAGCAGTACTTC	CASADRTYEQYF
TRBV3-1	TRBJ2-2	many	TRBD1	TGTGCCAGCAGCGACAGGGAGAGGAGCGGGGAGCTGTTTTTT	CASSDRERSGELFF
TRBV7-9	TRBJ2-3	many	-	TGTGCCACCTTAGCCGATACGCAGTATTTT	CATLADTQYF
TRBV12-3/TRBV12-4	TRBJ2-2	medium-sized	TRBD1	TGTGCCAGCAGTCCACTGGACAGGGGTCGGGAGCTGTTTTTT	CASSPLDRGRELFF
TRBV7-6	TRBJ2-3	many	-	TGTGCCAGCAGCTTGGGGGCGAGCGCAGATACGCAGTATTTT	CASSLGASADTQYF
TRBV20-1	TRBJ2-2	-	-	TGCAGTGATAGAGATACGAGTCGAGCGGCTACCGGGGAGCTGTTTTTT	CSDRDTSRAATGELFF
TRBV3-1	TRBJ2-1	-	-	TGTGCCAGCAGCACCGACAATGAGCAGTTCTTC	CASSTDNEQFF
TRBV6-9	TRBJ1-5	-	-	TGTGCCAGCAGTTCACCGGGTCACCATAGCAATCAGCCCCAGCATTTT	CASSSPGHHSNQPQHF
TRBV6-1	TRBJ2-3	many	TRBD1	TGTGCCAGCACCTTGGACAGGGTGGGCACAGATACGCAGTATTTT	CASTLDRVGTDTQYF
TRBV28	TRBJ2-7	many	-	TGTGCCAGCAGTTTAAGTGTCGGGGACGAGCAGTACTTC	CASSLSVGDEQYF
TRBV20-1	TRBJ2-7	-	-	TGCAGTGCCGACGGACTAATTATTGTATACGAGCAGTACTTC	CSADGLIIVYEQYF
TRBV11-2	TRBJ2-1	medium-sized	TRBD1	TGTGCCAGCAGCCAAGTCAGGGGGCCAGGTGAGCAGTTCTTC	CASSQVRGPGEQFF
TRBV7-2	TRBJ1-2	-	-	TGTGCCAGCATCACCCGACCCGCAGGGAGTCCCCTCTATGGCTACACCTTC	CASITRPAGSPLYGYTF
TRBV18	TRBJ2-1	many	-	TGTGCCAGCTCCGACGATGACGGGGAGCAGTTCTTC	CASSDDDGEQFF
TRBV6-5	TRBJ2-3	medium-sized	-	TGTGCCAGCAGCGCCGGGGTCACAGATACGCAGTATTTT	CASSAGVTDTQYF
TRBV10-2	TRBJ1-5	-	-	TGCGCCACTTCGGTCGGGCCTACCAATCAGCCCCAGCATTTT	CATSVGPTNQPQHF
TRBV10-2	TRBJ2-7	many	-	TGCGCCAGCAGTGAGCCCCCAGGGTTTGGAGAGTACGAGCAGTACTTC	CASSEPPGFGEYEQYF
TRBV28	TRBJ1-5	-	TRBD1	TGTGCCAGCAGTTCCCTGACAGGGGTTGGCAATCAGCCCCAGAATTTT	CASSSLTGVGNQPQNF